The 18 T cell receptor beta chains in this list originate from one sample, sequenced in a study of blood T cell repertoires in COVID-19. This table comes from immunoSEQ multiplex PCR, and its TCRdb copy is limited to in-frame clones, with some not included. The data contain 150,000 to 200,000 clones, 86% of them seen just once; the ten biggest clones take up 7% to 7.5%. Source material: peripheral blood. These receptors were obtained from a woman of 80 years or more in a cohort sampled during active or convalescent COVID-19.

The rearrangement joins TRBV10-1 to TRBJ2-7; D is possibly TRBD1 (6 bases). Deletions cut 4 bases from V and 3 bases from J, with 13 bases between. The CDR3 spans 14 residues. Per the germline V gene, CDR1 is WNHNN and CDR2 is SYGVQD (reference sequence). The CDR3, as DNA: TGCGCCAGCAGTGCCCAGGGGCGCGACTACGAGCAGTACTTC. Its protein product is CASSAQGRDYEQYF.

The chain combines TRBV7-9 with TRBJ1-3; D is unresolved. Germline CDR1 and CDR2: SEHNR and FQNEAQ (reference sequence). The ends were cut back, 5 bases at V and 0 bases at J, with 11 bases in the middle. The CDR3 runs 15 residues. The CDR3 loop is CASSPVGVSGNTIYF. CDR3 DNA: TGTGCCAGCAGCCCAGTCGGGGTCTCTGGAAACACCATATATTTT.

The rearrangement uses TRBV10-1 and TRBJ1-1; the match to TRBD1 covers 11 bases. From germline, CDR1 is WNHNN and CDR2 SYGVQD (reference sequence). The CDR3 sequence is 11 residues long. The V segment lost 8 bases and the J segment 12 bases; nucleotides outside the gene matches: 5. Here the CDR3 reads CASSGQGATFF. DNA of the CDR3: TGCGCCAGCTCTGGACAGGGGGCGACTTTCTTT.

V and J are TRBV11-2 and TRBJ2-5; 7 bases are a match to TRBD2. CDR3 length: 15 amino acids. The ends lost 5 bases at V and 5 bases at J; junction bases unmatched: 11. Per the germline V gene, CDR1 is SGHAT and CDR2 is FQNNGV. CDR3 amino acids: CASSHPRLGGETQYF. CDR3 sequence (DNA): TGTGCCAGCAGCCACCCCCGACTCGGGGGGGAGACCCAGTACTTC.

The chain has TRBV18 and TRBJ1-1, with D perhaps matching TRBD1 (6 bases). The V gene lost 1 base and the J gene lost 6 bases, with 12 bases spanning the gap. CDR1 KGHSH and CDR2 LQKENI come from the germline V gene. CDR3 length: 14 residues. CDR3 sequence reads: CASSPQSRGPEAFF. In DNA, the CDR3 is TGTGCCAGCTCACCACAGTCCAGGGGCCCTGAAGCTTTCTTT.

The rearrangement uses TRBV24-1 and TRBJ1-2; tentative D call: TRBD1 (5 bases). V dropped 9 bases and J dropped 6 bases, with 16 bases sitting between them. The CDR3 length is 13 residues. Germline values: CDR1 KGHDR, CDR2 SFDVKD. The CDR3 here is CATLRGVLNGYTF. The CDR3 DNA reads as TGTGCCACCCTTCGGGGGGTTCTCAATGGCTACACCTTC.

This CDR3 is CASSELASSQETQYF. CDR3 nucleotides: TGTGCCAGCAGTGAACTAGCGTCCTCGCAAGAGACCCAGTACTTC. The chain employs TRBV6-1 and TRBJ2-5, with D possibly TRBD2 on 6 matching bases. Germline assignment: CDR1 MNHNS and CDR2 SASEGT. The CDR3 is 15 residues long. V was shortened by 2 bases and J by 2 bases, with 12 bases between the two germline ends.

V is TRBV11-2 and J is TRBJ1-4; D unclear. Germline-derived CDR1 and CDR2 are SGHAT and FQNNGV. The CDR3 consists of 14 residues. Trimming shortened V by 0 bases and J by 6 bases, and 8 bases separated the two germline ends. CDR3 DNA: TGTGCCAGCAGCTTAGATTGGGGAGATGAAAAACTGTTTTTT. Translated: CASSLDWGDEKLFF.

The chain combines TRBV3-1 (or the pseudogene TRBV3-2) with TRBJ2-7, with D tentatively TRBD1 (6 bases). Germline V CDR1 and CDR2: LGHDT, YNNKEL (reference sequence). This CDR3 comprises 11 residues. V lost 6 bases, J lost 4 bases, and 7 bases lay in between. The CDR3 DNA sequence: TGTGCCAGCAGTGACAGGTACGAGCAGTACTTC. This sequence encodes CASSDRYEQYF.

This clone was picked up a small number of times. The V gene is TRBV24-1, the J gene TRBJ1-2; D is undetermined. The germline CDR1 and CDR2 sequences are KGHDR and SFDVKD. V lost 4 bases to trimming and J lost 5 bases, with 13 bases between them. The CDR3 covers 14 residues. The CDR3 DNA follows: TGTGCCACCAGTGACCCGACTGTTCCGTATGGCTACACCTTC. Residues: CATSDPTVPYGYTF.

This clone has a handful of counts. CDR3 in DNA: TGTGCCAGCAGCTTAGATTCCGGGACAGGGGGCTATGGCTACACCTTC. Encoded protein: CASSLDSGTGGYGYTF. The chain couples TRBV7-2 to TRBJ1-2; TRBD1 matches 11 bases. Germline-derived CDR1 and CDR2 are SGHTA and FQGNSA. Germline trimming cut 1 base from V and 4 bases from J; bases unmatched to any gene: 5. The CDR3 length is 16 residues.

This chain connects TRBV21-1 to TRBJ2-7; no DNA check was done on the table's D call, TRBD2. TRBV21-1 is recorded as a pseudogene. This CDR3 spans 16 amino acids. The CDR3 loop is CASSKGGTSRRRRQYV. Written as DNA, the CDR3 is TGTGCCAGCAGCAAAGGGGGGACTAGCAGACGACGGCGGCAGTACGTC.

The V and J genes are TRBV11-3 and TRBJ1-1; D is perhaps TRBD1 (5 bases). Trimming cost V 4 bases and J 3 bases, with 9 bases left between them. This CDR3 has 13 amino acids. Germline V CDR1 and CDR2: SGHNT, YENEEA. The CDR3: CASSSGGDTEAFF. CDR3 DNA: TGTGCCAGCAGCTCCGGAGGGGACACTGAAGCTTTCTTT. The entire variable domain, with the rest obtained from reference TRBV11-3 and TRBJ1-1, is as follows: EAGVVQSPRYKIIEKKQPVAFWCNPISGHNTLYWYLQNLGQGPELLIRYENEEAVDDSQLPKDRFSAERLKGVDSTLKIQPAELGDSAVYLCASSSGGDTEAFFGQGTRLTVV.

This sequence joins TRBV14 and TRBJ1-1, with 9 bases identical to TRBD1. Germline CDR1 is SGHDN and CDR2 is FVKESK. The V and J ends lost 1 base and 5 bases, in that order; junction bases with no gene match: 11. CDR3 length: 17 amino acids. CDR3 sequence: CASSQARGTGRGTEAFF. In DNA form, the CDR3 reads TGTGCCAGCAGCCAAGCCCGCGGGACAGGGAGGGGGACTGAAGCTTTCTTT.

This CDR3 reads CASSLTGNNSPLHF. As DNA, the CDR3 is TGTGCCAGCAGCTTGACAGGGAACAATTCACCCCTCCACTTT. The chain links TRBV2 to TRBJ1-6; 7 bases agree with TRBD1. V gave up 6 bases and J gave up 7 bases; unmatched junction bases: 6. CDR3 length: 14 residues. Germline V gene sequence: CDR1 SNHLY, CDR2 FYNNEI. The full variable domain, in which reference TRBV2 and TRBJ1-6 provide the parts outside the CDR3, is EPEVTQTPSHQVTQMGQEVILRCVPISNHLYFYWYRQILGQKVEFLVSFYNNEISEKSEIFDDQFSVERPDGSNFTLKIRSTKLEDSAMYFCASSLTGNNSPLHFGNGTRLTVT.

CDR3 loop: CASSLVGRGTGELFF. In nucleotides, the CDR3 is TGTGCCAGCAGCTTGGTTGGGCGCGGGACCGGGGAGCTGTTTTTT. This sequence joins TRBV5-6 and TRBJ2-2, with D maybe TRBD2 (5 bases). Germline values: CDR1 SGHDT, CDR2 YYEEEE. Trimming left V 0 bases short and J 5 bases short, with 11 bases between. The CDR3 runs to 15 residues.

This clone appeared a single time. The chain is built from TRBV28 and TRBJ1-1; 7 bases fit TRBD1. V was pared by 4 bases and J by 2 bases, with 10 bases of the junction left unmatched. In germline, CDR1 is MDHEN, CDR2 SYDVKM. The CDR3 runs 16 residues. Here the CDR3 reads CASSSPKGASNTEAFF. DNA for the CDR3: TGTGCCAGCAGTTCTCCTAAGGGGGCCTCCAACACTGAAGCTTTCTTT.

Points on this clone: The same CDR3 can be traced to other DNA sequences in this sample. The genes are TRBV3-1 (or the pseudogene TRBV3-2) and TRBJ1-4; D unclear. The germline V and J ends were trimmed by 3 bases and 8 bases, with 7 bases remaining between them. Per germline, CDR1 LGHDT and CDR2 YNNKEL (reference sequence). The CDR3 sequence is 12 residues long. The CDR3 DNA sequence: TGTGCCAGCAGCCAGGGAGGGGAAAAACTGTTTTTT. It translates to CASSQGGEKLFF.